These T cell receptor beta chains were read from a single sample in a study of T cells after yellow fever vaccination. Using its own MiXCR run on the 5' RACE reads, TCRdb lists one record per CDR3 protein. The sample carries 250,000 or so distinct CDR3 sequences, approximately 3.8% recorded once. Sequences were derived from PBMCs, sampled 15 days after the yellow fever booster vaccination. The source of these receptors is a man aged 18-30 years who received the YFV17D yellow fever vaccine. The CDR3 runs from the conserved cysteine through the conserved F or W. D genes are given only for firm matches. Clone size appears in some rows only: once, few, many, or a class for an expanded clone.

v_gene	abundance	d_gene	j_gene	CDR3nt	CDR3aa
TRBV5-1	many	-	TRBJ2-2	TGCGCCAGCAGCTACCTAAAAGAAGGCGGGGAGCTGTTTTTT	CASSYLKEGGELFF
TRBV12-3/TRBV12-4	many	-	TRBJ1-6	TGTGCCAGCAGTTTCCGGGGCTCGGGGTCACCCCTCCACTTT	CASSFRGSGSPLHF
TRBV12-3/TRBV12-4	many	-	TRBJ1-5	TGTGCCAGCCATCCGGGACTGAGCAATCAGCCCCAGCATTTT	CASHPGLSNQPQHF
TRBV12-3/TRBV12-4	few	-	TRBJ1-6	TGTGCCAGCAGTTTAGCGCAAAGGGGTCGGTCACCCCTCCACTTT	CASSLAQRGRSPLHF
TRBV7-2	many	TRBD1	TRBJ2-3	TGTGCCAGCAGCTTCTTGCAGGGGGCCAACACAGATACGCAGTATTTT	CASSFLQGANTDTQYF
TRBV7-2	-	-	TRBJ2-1	TGTGCCAGCAATAGGAACAATGAGCAGTTCTTC	CASNRNNEQFF
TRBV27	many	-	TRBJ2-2	TGTGCCAGCAGTCACCAAAGGGGACGGTCCACCGGGGAGCTGTTTTTT	CASSHQRGRSTGELFF
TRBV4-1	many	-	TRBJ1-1	TGCGCCAGCAGCCAAGCGGGACCGAACACTGAAGCTTTCTTT	CASSQAGPNTEAFF
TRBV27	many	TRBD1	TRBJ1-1	TGTGCCAGCAGTGCTTACACAGGGGGCGCGAGCACTGAAGCTTTCTTT	CASSAYTGGASTEAFF
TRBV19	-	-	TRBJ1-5	TGTGCCAGTAGTATTTTGCTTGGACAGCCTAGCAATCAGCCCCAGCATTTT	CASSILLGQPSNQPQHF
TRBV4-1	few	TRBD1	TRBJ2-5	TGCGCCAGCAGCAGATACAGGGGCCAAGAGACCCTGTACTTC	CASSRYRGQETLYF
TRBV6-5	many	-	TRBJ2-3	TGTGCCAGCAGCGACAGGAGCGCAGATACGCAGTATTTT	CASSDRSADTQYF
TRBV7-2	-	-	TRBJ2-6	TGTGCCAGCCGTAAGGGGGTTGGGGGGGCCAACGTCCTGACTTTC	CASRKGVGGANVLTF
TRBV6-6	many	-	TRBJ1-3	TGTGCCAGCAGGCAGGAGGCTGGAAACACCATATATTTT	CASRQEAGNTIYF
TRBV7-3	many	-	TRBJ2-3	TGTGCCAGCAGCTCCCCGACAGCAGATACGCAGTATTTT	CASSSPTADTQYF
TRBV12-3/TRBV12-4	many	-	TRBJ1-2	TGTGCCAGCAATCCAGGTTCCCACTATGGCTACACCTTC	CASNPGSHYGYTF
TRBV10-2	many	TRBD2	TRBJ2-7	TGCGCCAGCAGAGGGACTAGCGGGGTATACGAGCAGTACTTC	CASRGTSGVYEQYF
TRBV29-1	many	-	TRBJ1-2	TGCAGCGTTGAAGACCGGGACGGAACCCGCTATGGCTACACCTTC	CSVEDRDGTRYGYTF
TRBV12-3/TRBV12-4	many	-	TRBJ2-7	TGTGCCAGCAGTTTTACAGGTCCCTACGAGCAGTACTTC	CASSFTGPYEQYF
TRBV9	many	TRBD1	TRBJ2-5	TGTGCCAGCAGCGTAGGGGACAGGCCAGAGACCCAGTACTTC	CASSVGDRPETQYF
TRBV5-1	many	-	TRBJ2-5	TGCGCCAGCAGTTCTACTGGGGGGACCCAAGAGACCCAGTACTTC	CASSSTGGTQETQYF
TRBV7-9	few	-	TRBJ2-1	TGTGCCAGCAGCTTAGTCGGCCAGGGTAACAATGAGCAGTTCTTC	CASSLVGQGNNEQFF
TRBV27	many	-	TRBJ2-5	TGTGCCAGCAGCTTTTCTGGCCTAGAGACCCAGTACTTC	CASSFSGLETQYF
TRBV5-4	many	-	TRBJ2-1	TGTGCCAGCAGCGTGGACACGAGCTCCTACAATGAGCAGTTCTTC	CASSVDTSSYNEQFF
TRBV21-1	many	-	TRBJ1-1	TGTGCCAGCAGCAAAGCGGACAGGGCGGTCGCTGAAGCTTTCTTT	CASSKADRAVAEAFF
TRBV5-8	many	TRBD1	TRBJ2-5	TGTGCCAGCTCCCGGGACAGGGTTTTTTGGGGCCAAGAGACCCAGTACTTC	CASSRDRVFWGQETQYF
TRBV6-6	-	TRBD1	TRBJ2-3	TGTGCCAGCAGTTACGGCAGGGGGCGCAAGGATACGCAGTATTTT	CASSYGRGRKDTQYF
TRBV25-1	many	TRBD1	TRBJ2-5	TGTGCCAGTAGGACAGGGATGGAGACCCAGTACTTC	CASRTGMETQYF
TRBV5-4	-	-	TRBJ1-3	TGTGCCAGCAGCTTTGGGGCGGGGACGACCGGAAACACCATATATTTT	CASSFGAGTTGNTIYF
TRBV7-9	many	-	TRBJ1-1	TGTGCCAGCAGCCTTATGGGGGGGCTGAACACTGAAGCTTTCTTT	CASSLMGGLNTEAFF
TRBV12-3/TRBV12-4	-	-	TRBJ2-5	TGTGCCAGCAGCACCTTATGGGGGCTGGACATGGAGACCCAGTACTTC	CASSTLWGLDMETQYF
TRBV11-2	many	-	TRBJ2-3	TGTGCCAGCAGCGATGGACTAGATACGCAGTATTTT	CASSDGLDTQYF
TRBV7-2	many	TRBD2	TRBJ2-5	TGTGCCAGCAGCCCGGGACTAGCGGGGGGGACGCCGGAGACCCAGTACTTC	CASSPGLAGGTPETQYF
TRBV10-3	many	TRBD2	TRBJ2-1	TGTGCCATCAGTGAGTCCGGGGGGGCGGACAATGAGCAGTTCTTC	CAISESGGADNEQFF
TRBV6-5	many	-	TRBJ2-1	TGTGCCAGCACTAATCTAGGGGGGAATGAGCAGTTCTTC	CASTNLGGNEQFF
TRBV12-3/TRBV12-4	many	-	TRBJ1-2	TGTGCCAGCAGTTTATCATCAGACGGTGATTTCTATGGCTACACCTTC	CASSLSSDGDFYGYTF
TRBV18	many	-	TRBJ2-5	TGTGCCAGCTCACCACAGGCGACGGCGGGGACCCAGTACTTC	CASSPQATAGTQYF
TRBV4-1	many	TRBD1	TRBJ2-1	TGCGCCAGCAGCCAGATTCCGGGGACAGGGGACTATTACAATGAGCAGTTCTTC	CASSQIPGTGDYYNEQFF
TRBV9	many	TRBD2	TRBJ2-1	TGTGCCAGCAGCCCCACGGGGGGGGGCAATGAGCAGTTCTTC	CASSPTGGGNEQFF
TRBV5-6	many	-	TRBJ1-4	TGTGCCAGCAGCTTCCTTGGGAATGAAAAACTGTTTTTT	CASSFLGNEKLFF
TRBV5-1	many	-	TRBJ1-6	TGCGCCAGCAGCTCCGTCGGGCAGTCCAGCTCCTATAATTCACCCCTCCACTTT	CASSSVGQSSSYNSPLHF
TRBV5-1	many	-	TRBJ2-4	TGCGCCAGCAGCTCCACGGGAAGATCGGAAAACATTCAGTACTTC	CASSSTGRSENIQYF
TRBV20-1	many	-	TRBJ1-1	TGCAGTGCTAGTTCCGGGCAGGTGAACACTGAAGCTTTCTTT	CSASSGQVNTEAFF
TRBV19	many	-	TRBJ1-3	TGTGCCAGCCGCTCTACGGGGAACACCATATATTTT	CASRSTGNTIYF
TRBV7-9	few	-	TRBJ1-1	TGTGCCAGCAGCTCAGGTACCGGCCCCCCAAGGAGAGCTTTCTTT	CASSSGTGPPRRAFF
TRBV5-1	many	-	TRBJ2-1	TGCGCCAGCAAGCCCCTTGGTGGGAATGACAATGAGCAGTTCTTC	CASKPLGGNDNEQFF
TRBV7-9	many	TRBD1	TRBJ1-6	TGTGCCAGCAGTCATACAGGGGGCTACGATAATTCACCCCTCCACTTT	CASSHTGGYDNSPLHF
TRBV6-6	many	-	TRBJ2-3	TGTGCCAGCAGTCCAACTCCGGGGACTAGCACAGATACGCAGTATTTT	CASSPTPGTSTDTQYF
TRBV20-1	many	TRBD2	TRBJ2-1	TGCAGTGCTAGAGATCCCCTAGCGGGGCCTCGGGGGCAGTTCTTC	CSARDPLAGPRGQFF
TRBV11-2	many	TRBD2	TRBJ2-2	TGTGCCAGCAGCTCTCAGCGGGGGTACACCGGGGAGCTGTTTTTT	CASSSQRGYTGELFF
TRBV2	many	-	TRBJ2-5	TGTGCCAGCAGTGGGGTATACGAGACCCAGTACTTC	CASSGVYETQYF